This TCR beta chain is from a study of T cell repertoires in aging, cancer and after chemotherapy. Study-level findings and limits: In healthy donors, age-related TCR diversity loss mainly reflected lost richness. In each cancer cohort, median generation probability increased across chemotherapy, suggesting thymic output rebounded.

The CDR3 runs 13 residues. The germline CDR1 and CDR2 sequences are PRHDT and FYEKMQ (reference sequence). Deletions cut 5 bases from V and 6 bases from J, with 11 bases between. Peripheral blood genomic DNA, not sorted cells or RNA, was the template. TRB rearrangements spanning V, D and J were amplified using mixed TRB-A/B primers. Using its own MiXCR run on the multiplex PCR reads, TCRdb lists one record per CDR3 protein. The table records approximately 3,100 distinct CDR3 sequences, around 24% of them present only once. Details on this clonotype: Its specificity is not known.

This clonotype was sampled from a human donor with a solid tumor. Sequenced: blood. The chain uses TRBV13 and TRBJ1-5, with D unresolved. In DNA form, the CDR3 reads TGTGCCAGCAGCCAAACATTATCTCAGCCCCAGCATTTT. As protein: CASSQTLSQPQHF.